The next 10 T cell receptor beta chains were all read from a single sample in a study of CD8 T cells in ankylosing spondylitis. MiXCR, applied by TCRdb to the 5' RACE reads, yields one record per CDR3 protein. The data show about 240,000 distinct CDR3 sequences, about 11% seen once. The sequenced sample was blood, either unsorted or a sorted T cell fraction (not recorded which). The receptors originated from a male donor with ankylosing spondylitis or in good health (not recorded which).

This clonotype showed up many times. This chain uses TRBV5-1 with TRBJ2-7; TRBD1 agrees at 8 bases. The junction had 5 bases not matched to a gene; V was cut back by 3 bases and J by 6 bases. The CDR3 is 13 residues long. Germline V gene sequence: CDR1 SGHRS, CDR2 YFSETQ. The CDR3 is CASSSLQGVEQYF. The CDR3 nucleotides read TGCGCCAGCAGCTCACTACAGGGGGTCGAGCAGTACTTC.

This clonotype was seen only a few times. The chain links TRBV5-6 to TRBJ2-3; tentatively, D is TRBD1 (5 bases). Trimming stripped 0 bases from V and 4 bases from J, with 9 bases between. Germline assignment: CDR1 SGHDT and CDR2 YYEEEE. The length of the CDR3 is 14 residues. The CDR3 DNA reads TGTGCCAGCAGCTTGGCACAAGGGGCAGATACGCAGTATTTT. As protein: CASSLAQGADTQYF.

This clonotype has a count of ten or more. The chain links TRBV20-1 to TRBJ2-7; D is perhaps TRBD2 (5 bases). Germline CDR1 is DFQATT and CDR2 is SNEGSKA (reference sequence). V lost 2 bases and J 2 bases, leaving 10 bases between the germline ends. The length of the CDR3 is 13 residues. The CDR3 sequence is CSARFPGTYEQYF. CDR3 sequence (DNA): TGCAGTGCTAGATTCCCGGGAACCTACGAGCAGTACTTC.

The table lists this clonotype with many counts. The chain employs TRBV9 and TRBJ2-7; 9 nucleotides agree with TRBD1. Trimming cost V 3 bases and J 6 bases; bases outside gene matches: 4. Germline V gene data show CDR1 as SGDLS and CDR2 as YYNGEE. The CDR3 consists of 13 residues. CDR3 in amino acids: CASSEGTGTEQYF. DNA for the CDR3: TGTGCCAGCAGCGAGGGGACAGGGACCGAGCAGTACTTC.

The chain combines TRBV7-2 with TRBJ1-2; no clear D. Germline CDR1 and CDR2: SGHTA and FQGNSA. Trimming took 1 base from V and 5 from J, leaving 8 bases between them. This CDR3 is built from 13 residues. The DNA for the CDR3 is TGTGCCAGCAGCTTAGGCACCCTATATGGCTACACCTTC. Its translation: CASSLGTLYGYTF.

Many counts were recorded for this clonotype. The chain couples TRBV5-5 to TRBJ1-2, with a tentative D call TRBD1 (5 bases). The length of the CDR3 is 15 residues. The V and J ends lost 4 bases and 3 bases respectively, with 16 bases between them. CDR1 and CDR2 (germline): SGHKS, YYEKEE (reference sequence). CDR3 nucleotide sequence: TGTGCCAGCAGCGCCGGGGCAGGGTTGTACTATGGCTACACCTTC. It yields the protein CASSAGAGLYYGYTF.

This clonotype was detected ten times or more. This chain joins TRBV7-2 and TRBJ2-1; 8 bases line up with TRBD1. Germline V CDR1 and CDR2: SGHTA, FQGNSA. This CDR3 is built from 16 residues. Trimming at V came to 4 bases and at J to 0 bases, leaving 5 bases not matched to a gene. CDR3 residues: CASSSRTGSSYNEQFF. CDR3 in DNA: TGTGCCAGCAGCTCCCGGACAGGGAGCTCCTACAATGAGCAGTTCTTC.

This clonotype was seen only a few times. The chain recombines TRBV20-1 with TRBJ2-7; possibly TRBD2 for D (5 bases). The V end was cut by 1 base, the J end by 2 bases, with 12 bases between. This CDR3 comprises 14 residues. Germline loops: CDR1 DFQATT, CDR2 SNEGSKA (reference sequence). The CDR3 protein is CSARARSGTYEQYF. For the CDR3, the DNA is TGCAGTGCTAGAGCCCGCTCGGGAACCTACGAGCAGTACTTC.

This clonotype appeared many times. This chain joins TRBV5-1 and TRBJ2-7, with D maybe TRBD2 (5 bases). The CDR3 is made up of 16 amino acids. Trimming left V 0 bases short and J 2 bases short, with 15 bases between. Germline assignment: CDR1 SGHRS and CDR2 YFSETQ. CDR3 sequence: CASSLGGFIGPYEQYF. CDR3 in DNA: TGCGCCAGCAGCTTGGGAGGGTTCATTGGTCCCTACGAGCAGTACTTC.

This clonotype was detected a few times. The rearrangement links TRBV3-1 to TRBJ1-6; no reliable D call. Germline lookup yields CDR1 LGHDT and CDR2 YNNKEL (reference sequence). The CDR3 totals 17 residues. The V and J ends lost 0 bases and 2 bases respectively, with 11 bases between them. CDR3 in DNA: TGTGCCAGCAGCCAAGACGCGTCGGTGCCCTATAATTCACCCCTCCACTTT. Protein sequence: CASSQDASVPYNSPLHF. Full variable domain (outside the CDR3, taken from reference TRBV3-1 and TRBJ1-6): DTAVSQTPKYLVTQMGNDKSIKCEQNLGHDTMYWYKQDSKKFLKIMFSYNNKELIINETVPNRFSPKSPDKAHLNLHINSLELGDSAVYFCASSQDASVPYNSPLHFGNGTRLTVT.